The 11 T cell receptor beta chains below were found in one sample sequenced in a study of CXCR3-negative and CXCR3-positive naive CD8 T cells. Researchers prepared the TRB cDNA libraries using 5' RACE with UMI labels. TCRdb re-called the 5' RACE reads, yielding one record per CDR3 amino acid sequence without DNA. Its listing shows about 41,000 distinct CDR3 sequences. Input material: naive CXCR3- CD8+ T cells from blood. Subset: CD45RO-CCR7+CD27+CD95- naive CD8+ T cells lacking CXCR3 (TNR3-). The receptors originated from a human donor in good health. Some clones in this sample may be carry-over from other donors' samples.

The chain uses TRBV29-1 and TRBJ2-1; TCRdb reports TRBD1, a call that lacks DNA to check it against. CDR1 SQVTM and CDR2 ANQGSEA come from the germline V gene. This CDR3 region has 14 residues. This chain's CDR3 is CSVDRTPYTGEQFF.

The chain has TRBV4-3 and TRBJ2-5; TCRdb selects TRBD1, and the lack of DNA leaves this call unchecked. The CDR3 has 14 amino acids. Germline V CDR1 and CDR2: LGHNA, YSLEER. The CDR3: CASSGGADGETQYF.

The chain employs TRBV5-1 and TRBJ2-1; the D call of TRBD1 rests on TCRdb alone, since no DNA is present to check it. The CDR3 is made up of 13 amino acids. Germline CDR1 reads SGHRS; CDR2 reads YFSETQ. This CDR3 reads CASSSTGQGAFFF.

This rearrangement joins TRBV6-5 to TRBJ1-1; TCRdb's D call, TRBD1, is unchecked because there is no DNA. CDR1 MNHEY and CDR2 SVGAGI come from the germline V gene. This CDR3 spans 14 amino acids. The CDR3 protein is CASRKNRIHTEAFF.

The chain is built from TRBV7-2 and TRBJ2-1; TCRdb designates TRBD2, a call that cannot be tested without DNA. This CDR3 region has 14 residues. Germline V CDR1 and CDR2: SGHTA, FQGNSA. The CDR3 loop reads CASSFLDGYNEQFF.

CDR3 residues: CASSSGPSSGGEQFF. The chain couples TRBV5-5 to TRBJ2-1; TCRdb reports TRBD2, a call that lacks DNA to check it against. Germline-derived CDR1 and CDR2 are SGHKS and YYEKEE (reference sequence). The CDR3 runs 15 residues.

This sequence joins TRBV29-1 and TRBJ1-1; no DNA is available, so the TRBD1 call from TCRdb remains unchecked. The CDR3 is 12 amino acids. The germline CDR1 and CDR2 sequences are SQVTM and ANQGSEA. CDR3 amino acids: CSVAAPNTEAFF.

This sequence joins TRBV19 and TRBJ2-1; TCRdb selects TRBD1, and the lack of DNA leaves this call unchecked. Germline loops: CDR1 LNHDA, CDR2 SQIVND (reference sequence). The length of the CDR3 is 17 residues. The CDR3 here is CASSIDTGWSSYNEQFF. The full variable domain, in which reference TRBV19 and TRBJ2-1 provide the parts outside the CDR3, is DGGITQSPKYLFRKEGQNVTLSCEQNLNHDAMYWYRQDPGQGLRLIYYSQIVNDFQKGDIAEGYSVSREKKESFPLTVTSAQKNPTAFYLCASSIDTGWSSYNEQFFGPGTRLTVL.

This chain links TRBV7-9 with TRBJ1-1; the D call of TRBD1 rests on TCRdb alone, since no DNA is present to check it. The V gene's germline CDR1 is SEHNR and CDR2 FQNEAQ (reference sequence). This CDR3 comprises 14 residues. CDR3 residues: CASSLALGADEAFF.

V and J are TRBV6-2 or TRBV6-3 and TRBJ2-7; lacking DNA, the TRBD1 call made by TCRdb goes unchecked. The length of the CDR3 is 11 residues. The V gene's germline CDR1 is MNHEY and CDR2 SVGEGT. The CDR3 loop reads CASSPGREQYF.

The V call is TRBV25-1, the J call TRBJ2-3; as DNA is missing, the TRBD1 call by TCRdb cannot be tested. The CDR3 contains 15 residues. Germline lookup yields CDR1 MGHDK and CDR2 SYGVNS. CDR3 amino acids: CASSEVGAVGDTQYF. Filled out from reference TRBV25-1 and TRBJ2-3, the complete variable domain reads EADIYQTPRYLVIGTGKKITLECSQTMGHDKMYWYQQDPGMELHLIHYSYGVNSTEKGDLSSESTVSRIRTEHFPLTLESARPSHTSQYLCASSEVGAVGDTQYFGPGTRLTVL.